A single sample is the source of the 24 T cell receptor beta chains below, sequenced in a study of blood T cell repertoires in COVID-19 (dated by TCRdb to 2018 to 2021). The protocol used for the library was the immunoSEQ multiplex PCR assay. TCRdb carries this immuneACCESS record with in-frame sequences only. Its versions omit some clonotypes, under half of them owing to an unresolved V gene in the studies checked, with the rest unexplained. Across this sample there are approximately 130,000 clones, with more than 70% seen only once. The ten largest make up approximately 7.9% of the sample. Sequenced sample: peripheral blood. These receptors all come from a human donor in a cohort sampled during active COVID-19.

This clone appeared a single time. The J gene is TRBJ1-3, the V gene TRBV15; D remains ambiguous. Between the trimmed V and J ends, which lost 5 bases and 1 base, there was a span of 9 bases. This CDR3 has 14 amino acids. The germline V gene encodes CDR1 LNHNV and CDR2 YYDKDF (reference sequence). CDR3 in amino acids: CATSRGGSGNTIYF. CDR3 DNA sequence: TGTGCCACCAGCCGGGGAGGATCTGGAAACACCATATATTTT.

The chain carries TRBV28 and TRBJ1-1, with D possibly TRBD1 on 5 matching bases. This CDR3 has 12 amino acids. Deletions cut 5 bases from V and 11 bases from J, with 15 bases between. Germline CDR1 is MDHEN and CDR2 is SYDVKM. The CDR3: CASSPPDTGAFF. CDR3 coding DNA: TGTGCCAGCAGTCCCCCGGACACGGGTGCTTTCTTT.

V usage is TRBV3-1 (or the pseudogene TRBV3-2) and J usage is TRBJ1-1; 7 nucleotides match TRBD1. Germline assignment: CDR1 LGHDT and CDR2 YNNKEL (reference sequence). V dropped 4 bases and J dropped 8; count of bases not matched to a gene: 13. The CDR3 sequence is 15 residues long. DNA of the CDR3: TGTGCCAGCAGCCTTGGGACAGTGACCCGCTTGGAAGCTTTCTTT. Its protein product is CASSLGTVTRLEAFF.

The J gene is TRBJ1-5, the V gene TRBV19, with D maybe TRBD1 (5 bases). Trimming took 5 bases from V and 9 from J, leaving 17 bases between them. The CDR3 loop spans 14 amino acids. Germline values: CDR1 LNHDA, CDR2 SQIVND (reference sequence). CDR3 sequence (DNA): TGTGCCAGTAGTCCTTGGGGGAGGGAAGGGCCCCAGCATTTT. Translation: CASSPWGREGPQHF.

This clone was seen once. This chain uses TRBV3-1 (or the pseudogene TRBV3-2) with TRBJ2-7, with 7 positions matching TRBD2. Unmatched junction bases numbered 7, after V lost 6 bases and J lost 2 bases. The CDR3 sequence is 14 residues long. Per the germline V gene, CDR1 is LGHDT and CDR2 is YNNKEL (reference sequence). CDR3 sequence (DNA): TGTGCCAGCAGTCCGGGCAGCGGGACCTACGAGCAGTACTTC. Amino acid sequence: CASSPGSGTYEQYF.

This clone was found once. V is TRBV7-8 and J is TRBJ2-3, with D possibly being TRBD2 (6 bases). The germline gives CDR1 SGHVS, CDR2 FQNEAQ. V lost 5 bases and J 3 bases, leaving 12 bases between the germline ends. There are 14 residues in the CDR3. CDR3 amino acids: CASSPGTLTDTQYF. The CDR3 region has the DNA TGTGCCAGCAGCCCCGGGACTTTAACAGATACGCAGTATTTT.

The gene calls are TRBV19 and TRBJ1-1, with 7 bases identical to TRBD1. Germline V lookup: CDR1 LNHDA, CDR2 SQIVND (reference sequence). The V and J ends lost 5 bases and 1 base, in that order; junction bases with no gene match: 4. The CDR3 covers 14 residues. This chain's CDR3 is CASSSRTGNTEAFF. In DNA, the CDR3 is TGTGCCAGTAGTTCGAGGACAGGGAACACTGAAGCTTTCTTT.

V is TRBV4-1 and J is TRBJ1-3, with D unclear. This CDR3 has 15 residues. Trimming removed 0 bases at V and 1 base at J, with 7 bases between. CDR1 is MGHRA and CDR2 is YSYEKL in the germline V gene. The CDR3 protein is CASSQDRTSGNTIYF. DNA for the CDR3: TGCGCCAGCAGCCAAGATCGAACATCTGGAAACACCATATATTTT.

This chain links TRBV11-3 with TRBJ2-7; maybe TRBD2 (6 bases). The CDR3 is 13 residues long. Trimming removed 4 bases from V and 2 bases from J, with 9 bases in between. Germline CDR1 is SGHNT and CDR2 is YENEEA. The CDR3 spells CASSSRGPYEQYF. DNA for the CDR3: TGTGCCAGCAGCTCGCGGGGCCCCTACGAGCAGTACTTC. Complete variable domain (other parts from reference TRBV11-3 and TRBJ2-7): EAGVVQSPRYKIIEKKQPVAFWCNPISGHNTLYWYLQNLGQGPELLIRYENEEAVDDSQLPKDRFSAERLKGVDSTLKIQPAELGDSAVYLCASSSRGPYEQYFGPGTRLTVT.

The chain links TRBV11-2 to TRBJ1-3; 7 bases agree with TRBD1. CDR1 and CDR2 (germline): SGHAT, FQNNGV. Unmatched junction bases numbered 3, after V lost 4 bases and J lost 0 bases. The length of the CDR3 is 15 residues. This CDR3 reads CASSYRQGSGNTIYF. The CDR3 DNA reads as TGTGCCAGCAGCTACCGACAGGGCTCTGGAAACACCATATATTTT.

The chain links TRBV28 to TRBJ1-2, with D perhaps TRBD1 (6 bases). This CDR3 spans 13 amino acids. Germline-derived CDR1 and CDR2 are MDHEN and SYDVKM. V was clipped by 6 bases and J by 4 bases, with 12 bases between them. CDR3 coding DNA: TGTGCCAGCAGCACAGGGTGGATCTATGGCTACACCTTC. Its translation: CASSTGWIYGYTF.

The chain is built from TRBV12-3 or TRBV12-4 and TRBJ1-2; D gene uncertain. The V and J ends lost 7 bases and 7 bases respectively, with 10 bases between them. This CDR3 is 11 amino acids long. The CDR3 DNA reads TGTGCCAGCACCCGTAGTAGTGGCTACACCTTC. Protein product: CASTRSSGYTF.

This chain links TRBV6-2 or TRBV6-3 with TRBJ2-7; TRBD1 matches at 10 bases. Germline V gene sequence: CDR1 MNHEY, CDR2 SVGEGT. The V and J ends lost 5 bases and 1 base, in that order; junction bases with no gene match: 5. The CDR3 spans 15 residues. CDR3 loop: CASSQGTGVSYEQYF. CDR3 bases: TGTGCCAGCAGTCAAGGGACAGGGGTATCCTACGAGCAGTACTTC.

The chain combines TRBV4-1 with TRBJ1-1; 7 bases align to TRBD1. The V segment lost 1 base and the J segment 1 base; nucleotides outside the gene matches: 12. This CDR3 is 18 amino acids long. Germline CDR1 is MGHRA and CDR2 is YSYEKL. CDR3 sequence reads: CASSQGAPGQAKNTEAFF. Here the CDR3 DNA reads TGCGCCAGCAGCCAAGGAGCCCCCGGACAGGCAAAGAACACTGAAGCTTTCTTT.

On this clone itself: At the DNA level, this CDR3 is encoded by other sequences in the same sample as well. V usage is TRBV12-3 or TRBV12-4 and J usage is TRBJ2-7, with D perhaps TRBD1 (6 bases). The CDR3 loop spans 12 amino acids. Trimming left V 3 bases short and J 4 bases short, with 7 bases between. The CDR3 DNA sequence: TGTGCCAGCAGTTTGCAGGGGTACGAGCAGTACTTC. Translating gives CASSLQGYEQYF.

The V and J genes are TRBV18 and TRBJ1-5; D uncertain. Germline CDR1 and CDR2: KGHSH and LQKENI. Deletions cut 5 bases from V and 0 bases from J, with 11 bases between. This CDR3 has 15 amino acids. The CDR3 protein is CASSVDKYSNQPQHF. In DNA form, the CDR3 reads TGTGCCAGCTCAGTCGACAAGTATAGCAATCAGCCCCAGCATTTT.

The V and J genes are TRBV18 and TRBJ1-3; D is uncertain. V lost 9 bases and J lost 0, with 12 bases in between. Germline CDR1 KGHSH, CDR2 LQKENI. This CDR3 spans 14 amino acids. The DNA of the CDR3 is TGTGCCAGTTCAAGAGAAGTCTCTGGAAACACCATATATTTT. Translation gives CASSREVSGNTIYF.

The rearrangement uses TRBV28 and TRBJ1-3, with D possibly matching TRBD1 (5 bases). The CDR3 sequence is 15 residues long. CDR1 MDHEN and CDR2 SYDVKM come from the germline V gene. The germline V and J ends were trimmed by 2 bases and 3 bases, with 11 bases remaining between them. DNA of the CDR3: TGTGCCAGCAGTTTAATCGCAGGGAATGGAAACACCATATATTTT. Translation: CASSLIAGNGNTIYF. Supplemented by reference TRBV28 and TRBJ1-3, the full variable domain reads DVKVTQSSRYLVKRTGEKVFLECVQDMDHENMFWYRQDPGLGLRLIYFSYDVKMKEKGDIPEGYSVSREKKERFSLILESASTNQTSMYLCASSLIAGNGNTIYFGEGSWLTVV.

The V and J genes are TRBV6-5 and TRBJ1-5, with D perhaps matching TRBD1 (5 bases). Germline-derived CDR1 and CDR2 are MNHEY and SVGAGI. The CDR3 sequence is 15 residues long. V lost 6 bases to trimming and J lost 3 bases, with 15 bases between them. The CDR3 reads CASSSDGHYNQPQHF. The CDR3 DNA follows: TGTGCCAGCAGCAGTGACGGACATTACAATCAGCCCCAGCATTTT.

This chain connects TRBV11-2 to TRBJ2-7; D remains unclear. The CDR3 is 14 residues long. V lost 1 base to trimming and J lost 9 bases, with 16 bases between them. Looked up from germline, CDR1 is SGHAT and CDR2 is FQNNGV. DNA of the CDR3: TGTGCCAGCAGCTTAGTATCTGTGGCGGATGGGCAGTACTTC. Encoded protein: CASSLVSVADGQYF.

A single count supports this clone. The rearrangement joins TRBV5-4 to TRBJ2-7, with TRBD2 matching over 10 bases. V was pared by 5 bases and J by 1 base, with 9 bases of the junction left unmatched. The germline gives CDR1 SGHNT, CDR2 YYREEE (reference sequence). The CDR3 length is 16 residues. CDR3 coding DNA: TGTGCCAGCAGTCCCGGGGGACTAGCGCAGTCCTACGAGCAGTACTTC. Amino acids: CASSPGGLAQSYEQYF.

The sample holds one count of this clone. CDR3 loop: CASSWTGPDTQYF. The CDR3 region has the DNA TGTGCCAGCAGCTGGACAGGTCCAGATACGCAGTATTTT. The chain combines TRBV2 with TRBJ2-3; 7 bases match TRBD1. CDR1 is SNHLY and CDR2 is FYNNEI in the germline V gene. The CDR3 is made up of 13 amino acids. After removal of 6 bases from V and 4 bases from J, the junction contained 4 bases not matched to a gene.

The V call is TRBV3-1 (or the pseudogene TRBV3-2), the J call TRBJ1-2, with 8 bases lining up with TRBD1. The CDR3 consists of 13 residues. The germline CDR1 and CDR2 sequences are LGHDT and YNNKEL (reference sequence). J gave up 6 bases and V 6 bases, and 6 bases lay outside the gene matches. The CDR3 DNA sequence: TGTGCCAGCAGTCCCACAGGGGGGAATGGCTACACCTTC. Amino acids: CASSPTGGNGYTF.

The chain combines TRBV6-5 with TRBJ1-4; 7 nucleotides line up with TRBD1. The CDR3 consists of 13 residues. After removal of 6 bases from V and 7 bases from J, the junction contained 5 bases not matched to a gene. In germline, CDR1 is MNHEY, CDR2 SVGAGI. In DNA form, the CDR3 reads TGTGCCAGCAGAAGACAGGGTAGTGAAAAACTGTTTTTT. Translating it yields CASRRQGSEKLFF.